The 26 T cell receptor beta chains presented below share a single source sample, sequenced in a study of blood T cell repertoires in COVID-19. Sequencing was performed with immunoSEQ multiplex PCR; in TCRdb, only in-frame clones are kept and a portion is missing. This sample has some 220,000 clones; 80% occur once, and the top ten carry 7% to 8.5%. Sequencing was carried out using peripheral blood. The receptors were gathered from a woman aged 70 to 79 with acute or convalescent COVID-19.

This clone was seen a few times. The chain combines TRBV5-1 with TRBJ2-7; 12 nucleotides agree with TRBD2. The V gene end was trimmed by 4 bases and the J gene end by 6 bases; junction bases not matched to a gene: 17. CDR3 length: 18 amino acids. Germline V gene lookup returns CDR1 SGHRS and CDR2 YFSETQ. CDR3 nucleotide sequence: TGCGCCAGCAGCGCCCCTGCGGGACTAGCGGGTACTCCGGGCGAGCAGTACTTC. This codes for CASSAPAGLAGTPGEQYF.

In nucleotides, the CDR3 is TGTGCCAGCAGTTCTGACGGGTACTATTCACCCCTCCACTTT. Its translation is CASSSDGYYSPLHF. This chain joins TRBV6-2 or TRBV6-3 and TRBJ1-6; no reliable D call. Germline V CDR1 and CDR2: MNHEY, SVGEGT. The V and J ends lost 4 bases and 8 bases respectively, with 12 bases between them. This CDR3 region has 14 residues.

In its sample, this clone was seen a few times. CDR3 sequence (DNA): TGTGCCAGCAGCCAGGGCAGGGGCTTTACGGGAGAGACCCAGTACTTC. As protein: CASSQGRGFTGETQYF. The V call is TRBV14, the J call TRBJ2-5; D perhaps matches TRBD1 (6 bases). V was cut by 3 bases and J by 4 bases, with 18 bases left in between. The CDR3 covers 16 residues. Looked up from germline, CDR1 is SGHDN and CDR2 is FVKESK. Together with reference TRBV14 and TRBJ2-5, the CDR3 gives the full variable domain: EAGVTQFPSHSVIEKGQTVTLRCDPISGHDNLYWYRRVMGKEIKFLLHFVKESKQDESGMPNNRFLAERTGGTYSTLKVQPAELEDSGVYFCASSQGRGFTGETQYFGPGTRLLVL.

The rearrangement uses TRBV6-1 and TRBJ1-1, with a possible D match to TRBD1 (6 bases). The V end was cut by 3 bases, the J end by 2 bases, with 19 bases between. The CDR3 runs to 17 residues. Per the germline V gene, CDR1 is MNHNS and CDR2 is SASEGT. In DNA form, the CDR3 reads TGTGCCAGCAGTGACCGCACTACTAAACAGGGAAACACTGAAGCTTTCTTT. It specifies CASSDRTTKQGNTEAFF.

This clone was seen at least ten times. The rearrangement joins TRBV24-1 to TRBJ1-2; 10 bases are shared with TRBD1. Germline CDR1 KGHDR, CDR2 SFDVKD. The CDR3 loop spans 17 amino acids. Unmatched junction bases numbered 10, after V lost 3 bases and J lost 4 bases. CDR3 protein: CATSDPGTGVEGYGYTF. The CDR3 region has the DNA TGTGCCACCAGTGATCCGGGGACAGGGGTGGAGGGCTATGGCTACACCTTC.

The V gene is TRBV19, the J gene TRBJ1-2; the D is unclear. The germline gives CDR1 LNHDA, CDR2 SQIVND (reference sequence). V lost 1 base, J lost 6 bases, and 12 bases lay in between. The CDR3 runs to 14 residues. This CDR3 is CASSIGGLTHGYTF. CDR3 DNA: TGTGCCAGTAGTATAGGCGGGCTGACCCATGGCTACACCTTC.

In its sample, this clone was seen a few times. The rearrangement joins TRBV27 to TRBJ2-5; D is perhaps TRBD1 or TRBD2 (6 bases each). The ends were cut back, 6 bases at V and 4 bases at J, with 12 bases in the middle. Germline V gene data show CDR1 as MNHEY and CDR2 as SMNVEV (reference sequence). The length of the CDR3 is 13 residues. CDR3 nucleotides: TGTGCCAGCAGGTTACAGGGAGGAGAGACCCAGTACTTC. Amino acids: CASRLQGGETQYF.

V usage is TRBV11-2 and J usage is TRBJ2-3; weak D call: TRBD2 (6 bases). This CDR3 contains 20 residues. The germline CDR1 and CDR2 sequences are SGHAT and FQNNGV. V gave up 0 bases and J gave up 4 bases, with 26 bases separating them. The CDR3 DNA reads as TGTGCCAGCAGCTTAGAGACCCTTCCTCTCGGGGGAAGGAGGCCAGATACGCAGTATTTT. This encodes CASSLETLPLGGRRPDTQYF. Filled out from reference TRBV11-2 and TRBJ2-3, the complete variable domain reads EAGVAQSPRYKIIEKRQSVAFWCNPISGHATLYWYQQILGQGPKLLIQFQNNGVVDDSQLPKDRFSAERLKGVDSTLKIQPAKLEDSAVYLCASSLETLPLGGRRPDTQYFGPGTRLTVL.

This chain connects TRBV4-1 to TRBJ1-4; possible D gene TRBD1, 6 bases. The length of the CDR3 is 15 residues. The germline CDR1 and CDR2 sequences are MGHRA and YSYEKL. Trimming removed 3 bases from V and 7 bases from J, with 15 bases in between. DNA for the CDR3: TGCGCCAGCAGCCAGCAAGGGGGAAGGGGTGAAAAACTGTTTTTT. Its translation is CASSQQGGRGEKLFF.

The CDR3 coding sequence is TGCGCCAGCACTCCGGGTCTAAATTCACCCCTCCACTTT. This sequence encodes CASTPGLNSPLHF. The chain carries TRBV10-1 and TRBJ1-6; D gene unclear. Trimming pared 7 bases from V and 7 bases from J, leaving 11 bases between. This CDR3 is 13 amino acids long. CDR1 WNHNN and CDR2 SYGVQD come from the germline V gene (reference sequence).

This rearrangement joins TRBV5-1 to TRBJ1-5; TRBD1 is a possible D gene (6 bases). The germline CDR1 and CDR2 sequences are SGHRS and YFSETQ. V lost 0 bases to trimming and J lost 3 bases, with 10 bases between them. This CDR3 comprises 15 residues. This CDR3 reads CASSLVPGVNQPQHF. DNA of the CDR3: TGCGCCAGCAGCTTGGTTCCAGGGGTCAATCAGCCCCAGCATTTT. The complete variable domain, with remaining parts taken from reference TRBV5-1 and TRBJ1-5, reads KAGVTQTPRYLIKTRGQQVTLSCSPISGHRSVSWYQQTPGQGLQFLFEYFSETQRNKGNFPGRFSGRQFSNSRSEMNVSTLELGDSALYLCASSLVPGVNQPQHFGDGTRLSIL.

The chain combines TRBV11-2 with TRBJ1-1; no reliable D call. The CDR3 is made up of 12 amino acids. Trimming took off 3 bases at V and 5 bases at J, with 7 bases between the two ends. Germline assignment: CDR1 SGHAT and CDR2 FQNNGV. In nucleotides, the CDR3 is TGTGCCAGCAGCTTCGAGGGAACTGAAGCTTTCTTT. Encoded protein: CASSFEGTEAFF.

This clone was seen a few times. The V call is TRBV6-1, the J call TRBJ1-5; D call uncertain. The ends were cut back, 0 bases at V and 2 bases at J, with 8 bases in the middle. Germline V gene lookup returns CDR1 MNHNS and CDR2 SASEGT. There are 15 residues in the CDR3. CDR3 DNA sequence: TGTGCCAGCAGTGAAGCGTCCATTGGCAATCAGCCCCAGCATTTT. It encodes CASSEASIGNQPQHF.

Notes on this clone: Other DNA sequences in this specimen translate into the identical CDR3. The chain recombines TRBV30 with TRBJ2-3; possible D gene TRBD2, 7 bases. This CDR3 is 14 amino acids long. CDR1 GTSNPN and CDR2 SVGIG come from the germline V gene (reference sequence). V was clipped by 2 bases and J by 0 bases, with 9 bases between them. In nucleotides, the CDR3 is TGTGCCTGGAGTAGGGGGGGGAGCACAGATACGCAGTATTTT. Amino acid sequence: CAWSRGGSTDTQYF.

V and J are TRBV7-2 and TRBJ1-2, with D uncertain. The CDR3 has 14 residues. Germline V CDR1 and CDR2: SGHTA, FQGNSA. V dropped 1 base and J dropped 7 bases, with 13 bases sitting between them. CDR3 coding DNA: TGTGCCAGCAGCTTAGTGGTGGAGGCGAGTGGCTACACCTTC. Translated: CASSLVVEASGYTF. Full variable domain (outside the CDR3, taken from reference TRBV7-2 and TRBJ1-2): GAGVSQSPSNKVTEKGKDVELRCDPISGHTALYWYRQSLGQGLEFLIYFQGNSAPDKSGLPSDRFSAERTGGSVSTLTIQRTQQEDSAVYLCASSLVVEASGYTFGSGTRLTVV.

The V call is TRBV5-4, the J call TRBJ2-7; maybe TRBD1 (6 bases). Germline CDR1 is SGHNT and CDR2 is YYREEE (reference sequence). This CDR3 contains 15 residues. With 4 bases removed from V and 7 bases from J, the gap between germline ends came to 21 bases. The DNA of the CDR3 is TGTGCCAGCAGCCTAGACGCCACAGGGACGAAGGAGCAGTACGTC. This encodes CASSLDATGTKEQYV.

To note about this clone: The same CDR3 can be traced to other DNA sequences in this sample. This sequence joins TRBV6-5 and TRBJ1-5, with 7 bases matching TRBD1. The ends lost 5 bases at V and 4 bases at J; junction bases unmatched: 2. CDR3 length equals 13 residues. Germline V gene data show CDR1 as MNHEY and CDR2 as SVGAGI. CDR3 coding DNA: TGTGCCAGCAGTCCAGGGGGTAATCAGCCCCAGCATTTT. This gives the protein CASSPGGNQPQHF.

This clone was seen a few times. CDR3 in amino acids: CASSAERGSRYF. The CDR3 coding sequence is TGTGCCAGCAGTGCCGAGAGGGGGTCGAGGTATTTT. This chain links TRBV25-1 with TRBJ2-3; a possible D gene is TRBD1 (6 bases). Per the germline V gene, CDR1 is MGHDK and CDR2 is SYGVNS. Trimming shortened V by 4 bases and J by 14 bases, and 16 bases separated the two germline ends. This CDR3 contains 12 residues.

The chain joins TRBV29-1 to TRBJ2-1; the D gene is possibly TRBD1 (6 bases). Trimming left V 6 bases short and J 5 bases short, with 11 bases between. The CDR3 is 12 residues long. Germline CDR1 reads SQVTM; CDR2 reads ANQGSEA. Here the CDR3 DNA reads TGCAGCGTGGGACATGGGAACAATGAGCAGTTCTTC. As protein: CSVGHGNNEQFF.

The chain employs TRBV28 and TRBJ1-1, with 9 bases identical to TRBD1. The CDR3 spans 15 residues. Germline V CDR1 and CDR2: MDHEN, SYDVKM. V shed 4 bases, J shed 4 bases, and the junction held 7 bases outside the gene matches. The CDR3 is CASSSGDRAATEAFF. The CDR3 DNA reads as TGTGCCAGCAGTTCGGGGGACAGGGCGGCCACTGAAGCTTTCTTT.

The CDR3 region has the DNA TGCAGCGTTCAGGGCAATTCTGATGGCTACACCTTC. Its translation is CSVQGNSDGYTF. The chain is built from TRBV29-1 and TRBJ1-2; D is perhaps TRBD1 (5 bases). The CDR3 is 12 residues long. Trimming cost V 5 bases and J 6 bases, with 13 bases left between them. The germline CDR1 and CDR2 sequences are SQVTM and ANQGSEA.

In its sample, this clone was seen a few times. V gene TRBV29-1 combines with J gene TRBJ2-1; the match to TRBD1 covers 7 bases. After removal of 0 bases from V and 2 bases from J, the junction contained 7 bases not matched to a gene. The CDR3 consists of 16 residues. From germline, CDR1 is SQVTM and CDR2 ANQGSEA. The CDR3 region has the DNA TGCAGCGTTGAAGATGGCTCGGGACAGCCCTACAATGAGCAGTTCTTC. Its protein is CSVEDGSGQPYNEQFF.

The chain employs TRBV29-1 and TRBJ2-1, with 9 bases aligning to TRBD1. CDR1 is SQVTM, CDR2 ANQGSEA, per germline. The CDR3 is 13 residues long. With V trimmed by 2 bases and J by 8 bases, 4 bases remained unmatched. The CDR3: CSVESDRGYEQFF. As DNA, the CDR3 is TGCAGCGTTGAATCGGACAGGGGTTATGAGCAGTTCTTC.

The J gene is TRBJ2-7, the V gene TRBV18; D not certain. The CDR3 extends over 15 amino acids. Trimming shortened V by 2 bases and J by 0 bases, and 11 bases separated the two germline ends. Germline CDR1 and CDR2: KGHSH and LQKENI. CDR3 amino acids: CASSPIPSNSYEQYF. The CDR3, as DNA: TGTGCCAGCTCACCAATCCCCTCTAACTCCTACGAGCAGTACTTC.

The chain employs TRBV24-1 and TRBJ2-1; D may be TRBD2 (6 bases). CDR1 is KGHDR and CDR2 is SFDVKD in the germline V gene. The CDR3 runs 17 residues. The V end lost 2 bases, the J end lost 7 bases, and 20 bases lay between the germline ends. The CDR3, as DNA: TGTGCCACCAGTGATTCTCCTCTAGCGACGGTTAAGAATGAGCAGTTCTTC. Translating it yields CATSDSPLATVKNEQFF.

The chain uses TRBV21-1 and TRBJ2-7; TRBD1, as called in the table, went unchecked against the DNA. TRBV21-1 is a pseudogene segment. The CDR3 totals 20 residues. The CDR3 sequence: CASSKEKGDGGQSSSYEQYV. CDR3 DNA sequence: TGTGCCAGCAGCAAAGAAAAGGGTGATGGGGGACAGTCCAGCTCCTACGAGCAGTACGTC.